The rows below give T cell receptor beta chains drawn from one sample of a study of lymphopenia after photon versus proton radiotherapy. TCRdb keeps only in-frame clones here, not all; method: immunoSEQ multiplex PCR. The sample lists 50,000 to 60,000 clones, more than 90% occurring once. Material: peripheral blood, obtained from a patient treated with photon-based radiotherapy. All receptors derive from a middle-aged woman with cholangiocarcinoma. CDR3s include the opening cysteine and the closing phenylalanine or tryptophan. A D gene is named only where the DNA matches it firmly. Part of the rows lack a size; the others show once, few, many or a class for expanded clones.

v_gene	d_gene	j_gene	abundance	CDR3aa	CDR3nt
TRBV19	-	TRBJ2-7	-	CATSFGAVGSYEQYF	TGTGCCACCTCCTTCGGGGCGGTGGGCTCCTACGAGCAGTACTTC
TRBV29-1	-	TRBJ1-1	-	CSVDTGTGVPEAFF	TGCAGCGTTGATACCGGGACTGGAGTGCCTGAAGCTTTCTTT
TRBV4-3	TRBD1	TRBJ1-1	-	CASSHRQGFEAFF	TGCGCCAGCAGCCACCGACAGGGGTTTGAAGCTTTCTTT
TRBV10-1	-	TRBJ2-2	few	CASSRSGELFF	TGCGCCAGCAGCCGAAGCGGGGAGCTGTTTTTT
TRBV4-1	TRBD1	TRBJ1-4	once	CASSQFPGQESGELFF	TGCGCCAGCAGCCAGTTCCCGGGACAGGAGAGTGGGGAACTGTTTTTT
TRBV6-5	TRBD1	TRBJ2-2	-	CASSYGTEVTGELFF	TGTGCCAGCAGTTACGGGACAGAAGTAACCGGGGAGCTGTTTTTT
TRBV6-1	-	TRBJ1-1	-	CASGRDWNTEAFF	TGTGCCAGCGGGAGGGATTGGAACACTGAAGCTTTCTTT
TRBV5-5	-	TRBJ1-3	-	CASSLAGGATSGNTIYF	TGTGCCAGCAGCTTGGCCGGCGGGGCCACCTCTGGAAACACCATATATTTT
TRBV6-4	-	TRBJ1-1	-	CASSERGVGTEAFF	TGTGCCAGCAGTGAGCGGGGGGTTGGCACTGAAGCTTTCTTT
TRBV28	-	TRBJ1-1	-	CASSLSRQGQAAAFF	TGTGCCAGCAGTTTATCACGTCAGGGGCAGGCTGCAGCTTTCTTT
TRBV6-1	TRBD2	TRBJ2-2	-	CASSEVAGVGNTGELFF	TGTGCCAGCAGTGAGGTAGCGGGAGTAGGAAACACCGGGGAGCTGTTTTTT
TRBV18	TRBD1	TRBJ2-5	once	CASSPDRGFQETQYF	TGTGCCAGCTCTCCGGACAGGGGTTTTCAAGAGACCCAGTACTTC
TRBV9	TRBD1	TRBJ1-4	-	CASSVGDRVRGEKLFF	TGTGCCAGCAGCGTAGGGGACAGGGTTCGTGGTGAAAAACTGTTTTTT
TRBV9	-	TRBJ1-6	-	CASSETANHNSPLHF	TGTGCCAGCAGCGAAACGGCAAACCATAATTCACCCCTCCACTTT
TRBV18	TRBD1	TRBJ2-7	-	CASSPLGQGAVIEQYF	TGTGCCAGCTCACCACTTGGACAGGGGGCGGTTATCGAGCAGTACTTC
TRBV5-6	TRBD2	TRBJ2-3	-	CASSTPGTSGSHRGTQYF	TGTGCCAGCAGCACCCCAGGGACTAGCGGGAGTCATCGGGGTACGCAGTATTTT
TRBV10-3	-	TRBJ1-1	-	CAIQGGTEAFF	TGTGCCATCCAGGGAGGCACTGAAGCTTTCTTT
TRBV5-1	TRBD1	TRBJ1-6	-	CASSNTGEGSYNSPLHF	TGCGCCAGCAGCAATACAGGGGAGGGCTCCTATAATTCACCCCTCCACTTT
TRBV9	-	TRBJ2-7	-	CASSVEPGGGYEQYF	TGTGCCAGCAGCGTAGAGCCGGGTGGGGGTTACGAGCAGTACTTC
TRBV9	TRBD1	TRBJ1-2	-	CASSAYGTVYGYTF	TGTGCCAGCAGCGCTTACGGGACAGTGTATGGCTACACCTTC